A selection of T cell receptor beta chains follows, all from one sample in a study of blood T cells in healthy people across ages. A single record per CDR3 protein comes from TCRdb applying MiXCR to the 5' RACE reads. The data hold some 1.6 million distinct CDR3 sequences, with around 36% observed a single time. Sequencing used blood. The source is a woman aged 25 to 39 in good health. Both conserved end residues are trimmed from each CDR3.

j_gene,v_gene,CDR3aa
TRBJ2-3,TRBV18,ASSPPGLAGALGDTQY
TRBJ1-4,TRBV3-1,ASTQGAVNEKLF
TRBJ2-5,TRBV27,AARRGGEPGETQY
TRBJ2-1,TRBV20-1,SHKRWAAGSYNEQF
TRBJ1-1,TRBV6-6,ASSYGDTEAF
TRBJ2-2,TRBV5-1,ASSLRTGANTGELF
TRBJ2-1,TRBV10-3,ATGQSYNEQF
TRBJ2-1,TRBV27,ASSAGRVNEQF
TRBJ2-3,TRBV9,ASSGGTKPGTDTQY
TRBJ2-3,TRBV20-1,SAHTGASGGLSTDTQY
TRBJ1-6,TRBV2,ASKSRENSPLH
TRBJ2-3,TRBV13,AGSLGGTTSTDTQY
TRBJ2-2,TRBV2,ASQGGSAGELF
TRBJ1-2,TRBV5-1,ASSYSYYGYT
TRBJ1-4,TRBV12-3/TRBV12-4,ASSSGGAGGEKLF
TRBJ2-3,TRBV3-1,ASSQVLLLDTQY
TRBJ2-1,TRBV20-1,SANRGGGYNEQF